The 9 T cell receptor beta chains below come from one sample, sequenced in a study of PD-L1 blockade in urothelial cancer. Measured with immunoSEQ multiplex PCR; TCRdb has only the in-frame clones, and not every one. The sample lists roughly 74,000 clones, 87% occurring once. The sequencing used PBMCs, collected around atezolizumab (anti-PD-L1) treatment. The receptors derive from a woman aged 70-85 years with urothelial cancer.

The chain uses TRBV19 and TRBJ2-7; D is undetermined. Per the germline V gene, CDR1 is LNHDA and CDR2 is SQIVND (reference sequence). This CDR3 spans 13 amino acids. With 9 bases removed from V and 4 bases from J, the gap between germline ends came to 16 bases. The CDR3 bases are TGTGCCAGCGCGTCAAGAGGAGTTTACGAGCAGTACTTC. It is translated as CASASRGVYEQYF. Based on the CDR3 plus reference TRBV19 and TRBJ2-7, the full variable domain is DGGITQSPKYLFRKEGQNVTLSCEQNLNHDAMYWYRQDPGQGLRLIYYSQIVNDFQKGDIAEGYSVSREKKESFPLTVTSAQKNPTAFYLCASASRGVYEQYFGPGTRLTVT.

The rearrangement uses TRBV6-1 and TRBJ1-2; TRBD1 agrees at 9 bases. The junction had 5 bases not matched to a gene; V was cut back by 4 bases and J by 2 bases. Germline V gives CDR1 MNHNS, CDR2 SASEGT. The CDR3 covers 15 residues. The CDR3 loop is CASSAQGQGNYGYTF. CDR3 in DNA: TGTGCCAGCAGTGCCCAAGGACAGGGGAACTATGGCTACACCTTC.

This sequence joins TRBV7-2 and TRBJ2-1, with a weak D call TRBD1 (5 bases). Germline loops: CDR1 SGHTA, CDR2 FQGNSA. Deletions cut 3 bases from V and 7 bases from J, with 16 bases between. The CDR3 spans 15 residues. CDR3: CASSLGLLLGNEQFF. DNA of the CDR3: TGTGCCAGCAGCTTGGGGCTTCTTCTGGGGAATGAGCAGTTCTTC.

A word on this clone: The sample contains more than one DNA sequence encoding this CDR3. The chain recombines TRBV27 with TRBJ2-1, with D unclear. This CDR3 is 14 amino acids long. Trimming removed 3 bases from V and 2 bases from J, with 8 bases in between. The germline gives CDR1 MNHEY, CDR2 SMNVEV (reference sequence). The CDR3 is CASSFERPYNEQFF. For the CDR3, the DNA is TGTGCCAGCAGTTTTGAGCGTCCCTACAATGAGCAGTTCTTC.

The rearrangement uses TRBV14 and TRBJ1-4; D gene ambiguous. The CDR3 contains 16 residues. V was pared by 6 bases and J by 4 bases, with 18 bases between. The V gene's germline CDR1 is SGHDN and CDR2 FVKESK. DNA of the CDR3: TGTGCCAGCAGGTCCGGCTTGGGCAGAGATAATGAAAAACTGTTTTTT. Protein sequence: CASRSGLGRDNEKLFF.

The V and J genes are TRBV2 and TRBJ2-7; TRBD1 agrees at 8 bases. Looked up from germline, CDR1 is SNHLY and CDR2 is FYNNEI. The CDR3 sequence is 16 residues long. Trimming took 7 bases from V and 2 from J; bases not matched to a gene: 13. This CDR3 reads CASTTAPRDRPYEQYF. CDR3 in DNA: TGTGCCAGCACCACCGCCCCCCGGGACAGGCCCTACGAGCAGTACTTC. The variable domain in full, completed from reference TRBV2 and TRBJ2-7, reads EPEVTQTPSHQVTQMGQEVILRCVPISNHLYFYWYRQILGQKVEFLVSFYNNEISEKSEIFDDQFSVERPDGSNFTLKIRSTKLEDSAMYFCASTTAPRDRPYEQYFGPGTRLTVT.

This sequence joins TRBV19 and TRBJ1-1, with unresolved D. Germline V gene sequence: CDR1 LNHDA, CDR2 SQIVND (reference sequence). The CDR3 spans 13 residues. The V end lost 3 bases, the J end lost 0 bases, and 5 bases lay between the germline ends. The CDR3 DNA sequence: TGTGCCAGTAGTATCGAGATGAACACTGAAGCTTTCTTT. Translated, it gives CASSIEMNTEAFF.

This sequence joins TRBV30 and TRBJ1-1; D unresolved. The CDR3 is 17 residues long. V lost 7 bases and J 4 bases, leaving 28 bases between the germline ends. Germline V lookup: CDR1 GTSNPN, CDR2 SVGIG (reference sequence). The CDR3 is CAYSRRGAGGGSTEAFF. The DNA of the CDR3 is TGTGCCTACTCAAGGAGAGGTGCAGGTGGTGGGAGCACTGAAGCTTTCTTT.

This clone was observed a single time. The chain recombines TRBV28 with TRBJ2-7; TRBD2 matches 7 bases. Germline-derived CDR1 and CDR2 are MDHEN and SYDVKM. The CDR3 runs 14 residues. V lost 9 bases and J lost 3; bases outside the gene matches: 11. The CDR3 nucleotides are TGTGCCAGTCGGTCGGGGGGTCTGAACTACGAGCAGTACTTC. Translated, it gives CASRSGGLNYEQYF.